One and the same sample provided the 10 T cell receptor beta chains below, sequenced in a study of beta chain features in type 1 diabetes. No antigen is known for these receptors. Isolated RNA was reverse transcribed in full, so expressed TCRB transcripts were sequenced. The method was immunoSEQ multiplex PCR; TCRdb's version includes in-frame clones alone and lacks a portion of them. The data show hundreds of thousands of clones, with roughly 10% seen just once and approximately 0.017% held by the top ten. Notes on the study in general: Type 1 diabetes patients showed a moderate but significant shortening of TCRB CDR3s in all four CD4+ subsets.

The specimen sequenced was naive CD4+ T cells from blood. The receptors shown here come from a man aged 25-45 years with type 1 diabetes.

This clone has a handful of counts. The chain links TRBV7-9 to TRBJ2-7; D not resolved. In germline, CDR1 is SEHNR, CDR2 FQNEAQ (reference sequence). Trimming removed 5 bases at V and 2 bases at J, with 13 bases between. There are 14 residues in the CDR3. The CDR3 nucleotides are TGTGCCAGCAGCCTCGGTAGCAGAGCCTACGAGCAGTACTTC. Its translation: CASSLGSRAYEQYF.

This sequence joins TRBV6-6 and TRBJ2-7; 8 bases are shared with TRBD1. Trimming took 6 bases from V and 7 from J; bases not matched to a gene: 17. CDR1 is MNHNY and CDR2 is SVGAGI in the germline V gene (reference sequence). This CDR3 comprises 16 residues. This CDR3 reads CASSRRDRIFVGEQYF. The CDR3 DNA is TGTGCCAGCAGCCGGCGGGACAGGATATTTGTGGGAGAGCAGTACTTC.

This clone was observed a handful of times. J is TRBJ1-5 and V is TRBV4-1; D call uncertain. Trimming took 1 base from V and 4 from J, leaving 8 bases between them. This CDR3 is built from 14 residues. Germline V lookup: CDR1 MGHRA, CDR2 YSYEKL. The DNA for the CDR3 is TGCGCCAGCAGCCAAGTACGGGGAAATCAGCCCCAGCATTTT. Its translation: CASSQVRGNQPQHF.

The chain links TRBV5-1 to TRBJ2-3; 11 nucleotides line up with TRBD2. Germline trimming cut 3 bases from V and 4 bases from J; bases unmatched to any gene: 7. CDR3 length equals 16 residues. From germline, CDR1 is SGHRS and CDR2 YFSETQ. The DNA of the CDR3 is TGCGCCAGCAGCTCACTTAGCGGGGGGGCCGCAGATACGCAGTATTTT. Amino acid sequence: CASSSLSGGAADTQYF. The full variable domain, in which reference TRBV5-1 and TRBJ2-3 provide the parts outside the CDR3, is KAGVTQTPRYLIKTRGQQVTLSCSPISGHRSVSWYQQTPGQGLQFLFEYFSETQRNKGNFPGRFSGRQFSNSRSEMNVSTLELGDSALYLCASSSLSGGAADTQYFGPGTRLTVL.

The CDR3 region is CASSGQGGGGYTF. The CDR3 region has the DNA TGTGCCAGCAGTGGCCAGGGAGGAGGTGGCTACACCTTC. V and J are TRBV2 and TRBJ1-2, with a weak D call TRBD1 (5 bases). This CDR3 is 13 amino acids long. Trimming left V 4 bases short and J 7 bases short, with 13 bases between. Germline loops: CDR1 SNHLY, CDR2 FYNNEI. Drawing the rest from reference TRBV2 and TRBJ1-2, the complete variable domain is EPEVTQTPSHQVTQMGQEVILRCVPISNHLYFYWYRQILGQKVEFLVSFYNNEISEKSEIFDDQFSVERPDGSNFTLKIRSTKLEDSAMYFCASSGQGGGGYTFGSGTRLTVV.

The chain has TRBV11-2 and TRBJ2-6, with D tentatively TRBD1 (6 bases). In germline, CDR1 is SGHAT, CDR2 FQNNGV. The CDR3 length is 16 residues. V lost 5 bases to trimming and J lost 7 bases, with 18 bases between them. For the CDR3, the DNA is TGTGCCAGCAGCCCCGGACAGATGCTTGGAGCCAACGTCCTGACTTTC. Protein: CASSPGQMLGANVLTF.

This clone was observed a few times. The J gene is TRBJ2-3, the V gene TRBV28; 9 positions agree with TRBD1. There are 14 residues in the CDR3. The germline V gene encodes CDR1 MDHEN and CDR2 SYDVKM. Trimming cost V 7 bases and J 3 bases; bases outside gene matches: 5. CDR3 sequence reads: CASISGQGTDTQYF. The CDR3 DNA reads as TGTGCCAGCATATCCGGACAGGGGACAGATACGCAGTATTTT.

This chain links TRBV7-9 with TRBJ1-2, with D hard to call. Germline values: CDR1 SEHNR, CDR2 FQNEAQ (reference sequence). The CDR3 extends over 12 amino acids. V was cut by 7 bases and J by 1 base, with 7 bases left in between. Written as DNA, the CDR3 is TGTGCCAGCACCCAGGATAACTATGGCTACACCTTC. Its protein product is CASTQDNYGYTF.

This clone was detected only a few times. The gene calls are TRBV28 and TRBJ1-2; D gene ambiguous. CDR3 length: 14 residues. With 7 bases removed from V and 4 bases from J, the gap between germline ends came to 16 bases. CDR1 and CDR2 (germline): MDHEN, SYDVKM. The CDR3 coding sequence is TGTGCCAGCACCATTACCCGGGGTGGCTATGGCTACACCTTC. Translating gives CASTITRGGYGYTF.

This clone was counted only a few times. The chain couples TRBV4-3 to TRBJ1-2; weak D call: TRBD1 (5 bases). V lost 2 bases and J 6 bases, leaving 13 bases between the germline ends. CDR1 is LGHNA, CDR2 YSLEER, per germline. There are 14 residues in the CDR3. CDR3: CASSQRGGKDGYTF. CDR3 bases: TGCGCCAGCAGCCAACGGGGGGGAAAGGATGGCTACACCTTC.